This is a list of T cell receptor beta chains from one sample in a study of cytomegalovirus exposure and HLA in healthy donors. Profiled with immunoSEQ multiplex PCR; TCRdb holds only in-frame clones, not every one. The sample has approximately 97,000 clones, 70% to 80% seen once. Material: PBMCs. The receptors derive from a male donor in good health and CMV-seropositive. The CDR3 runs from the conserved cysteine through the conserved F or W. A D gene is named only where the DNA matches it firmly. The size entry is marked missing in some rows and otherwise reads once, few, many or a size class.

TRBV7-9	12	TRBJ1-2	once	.	TGTGCCAGCAGCTTACCAATCTATGGCTACACCTTC	CASSLPIYGYTF
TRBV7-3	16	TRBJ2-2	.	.	TGTGCCAGCACTCCCGGTGGAGGCTCGAACACCGGGGAGCTGTTTTTT	CASTPGGGSNTGELFF
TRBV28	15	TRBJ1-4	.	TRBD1	TGTGCCAGCAGTATACGGGACAGGGTCCGTGAAAAACTGTTTTTT	CASSIRDRVREKLFF
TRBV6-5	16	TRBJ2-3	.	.	TGTGCCAGCAGTTACTCGATTGGGAGGAGCACAGATACGCAGTATTTT	CASSYSIGRSTDTQYF
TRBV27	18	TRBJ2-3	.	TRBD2	TGTGCCAGCAGTTTAATGACTAGCGGGACTCGGGGCACAGATACGCAGTATTTT	CASSLMTSGTRGTDTQYF
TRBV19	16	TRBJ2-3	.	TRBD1	TGTGCCAGTAGTATATTCGAGACAGGGGCCACAGATACGCAGTATTTT	CASSIFETGATDTQYF
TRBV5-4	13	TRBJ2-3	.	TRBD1	TGTGCCAGCAGGCGACAGGGTACAGATACGCAGTATTTT	CASRRQGTDTQYF
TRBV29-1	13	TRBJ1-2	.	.	TGCAGCGTTGAAGACGCAGGGGTTTATGGCTACACCTTC	CSVEDAGVYGYTF
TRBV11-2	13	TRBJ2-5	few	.	TGTGCCAGCAGCTTAGCCTGGGCAGAGACCCAGTACTTC	CASSLAWAETQYF
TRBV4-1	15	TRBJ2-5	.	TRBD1	TGCGCCAGCAGCCAACTACAGGGGGCTAGAGAGACCCAGTACTTC	CASSQLQGARETQYF
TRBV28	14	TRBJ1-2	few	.	TGTGCCAGCAGTTCTCCGACAGGTCCCTATGGCTACACCTTC	CASSSPTGPYGYTF
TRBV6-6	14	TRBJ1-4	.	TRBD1	TGTGCCAGCACCCTGGGGCAGGGGGACGAAAAACTGTTTTTT	CASTLGQGDEKLFF
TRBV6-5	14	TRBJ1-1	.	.	TGTGCCAGCAGTTGGGCAGGGGTGAACACTGAAGCTTTCTTT	CASSWAGVNTEAFF
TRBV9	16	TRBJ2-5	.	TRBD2	TGTGCCAGCAGCGCAGGGGCGGGAGGGGGTCGGGAGACCCAGTACTTC	CASSAGAGGGRETQYF